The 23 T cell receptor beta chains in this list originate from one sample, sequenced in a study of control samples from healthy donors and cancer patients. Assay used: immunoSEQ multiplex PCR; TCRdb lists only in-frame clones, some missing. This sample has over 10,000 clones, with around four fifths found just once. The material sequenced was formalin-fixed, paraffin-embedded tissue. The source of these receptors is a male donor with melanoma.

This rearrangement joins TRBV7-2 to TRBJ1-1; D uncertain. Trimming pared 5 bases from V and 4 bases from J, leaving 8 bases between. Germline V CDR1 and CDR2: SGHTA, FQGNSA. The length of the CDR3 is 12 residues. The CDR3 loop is CASSPSFTEAFF. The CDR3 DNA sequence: TGTGCCAGCAGCCCATCTTTCACTGAAGCTTTCTTT.

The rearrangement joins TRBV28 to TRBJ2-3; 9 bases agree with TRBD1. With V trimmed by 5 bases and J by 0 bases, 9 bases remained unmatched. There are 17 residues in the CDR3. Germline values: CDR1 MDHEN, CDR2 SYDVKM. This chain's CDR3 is CASSPLGQGSSTDTQYF. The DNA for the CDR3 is TGTGCCAGCAGTCCCCTCGGACAGGGGTCAAGCACAGATACGCAGTATTTT.

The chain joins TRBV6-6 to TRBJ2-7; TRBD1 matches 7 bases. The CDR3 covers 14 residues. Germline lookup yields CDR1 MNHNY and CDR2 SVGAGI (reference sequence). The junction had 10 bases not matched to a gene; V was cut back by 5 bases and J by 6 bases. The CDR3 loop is CASSPRTGLFEQYF. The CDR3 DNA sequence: TGTGCCAGCAGTCCCAGGACAGGACTCTTCGAGCAGTACTTC.

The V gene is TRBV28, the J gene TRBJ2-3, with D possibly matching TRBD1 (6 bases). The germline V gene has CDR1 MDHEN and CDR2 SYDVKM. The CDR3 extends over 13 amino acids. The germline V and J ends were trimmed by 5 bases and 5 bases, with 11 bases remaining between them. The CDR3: CASSPQGQDTQYF. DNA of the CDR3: TGTGCCAGCAGTCCCCAGGGGCAAGATACGCAGTATTTT.

The CDR3 region has the DNA TGTGCCAGCAGCTTAGGACCGACCTCCTATGGCTACACCTTC. This encodes CASSLGPTSYGYTF. This chain uses TRBV7-2 with TRBJ1-2; unclear D gene. CDR3 length: 14 amino acids. The germline V and J ends were trimmed by 1 base and 4 bases, with 10 bases remaining between them. CDR1 is SGHTA, CDR2 FQGNSA, per germline. The entire variable domain, with the rest obtained from reference TRBV7-2 and TRBJ1-2, is as follows: GAGVSQSPSNKVTEKGKDVELRCDPISGHTALYWYRQSLGQGLEFLIYFQGNSAPDKSGLPSDRFSAERTGGSVSTLTIQRTQQEDSAVYLCASSLGPTSYGYTFGSGTRLTVV.

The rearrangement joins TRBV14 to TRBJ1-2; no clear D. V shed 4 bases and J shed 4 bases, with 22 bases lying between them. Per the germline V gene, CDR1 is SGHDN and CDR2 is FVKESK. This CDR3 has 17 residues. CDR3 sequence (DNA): TGTGCCAGCAGCCCCCGGGTTGGACGTCAGGCGGGCTATGGCTACACCTTC. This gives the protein CASSPRVGRQAGYGYTF.

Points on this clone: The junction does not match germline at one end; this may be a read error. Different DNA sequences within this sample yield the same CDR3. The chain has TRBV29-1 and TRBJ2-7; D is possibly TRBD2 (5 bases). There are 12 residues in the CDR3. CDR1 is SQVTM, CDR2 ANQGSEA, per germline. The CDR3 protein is CSVEVVAVGQYF. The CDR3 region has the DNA TGTAGCGTTGAAGTGGTTGCCGTGGGGCAGTACTTC.

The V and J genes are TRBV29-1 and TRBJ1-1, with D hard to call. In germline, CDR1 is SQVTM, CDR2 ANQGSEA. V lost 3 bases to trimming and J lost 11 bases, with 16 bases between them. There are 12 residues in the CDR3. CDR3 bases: TGCAGCGTTGACTTAAGTGCGTCGGCGGCTTTCTTT. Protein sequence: CSVDLSASAAFF.

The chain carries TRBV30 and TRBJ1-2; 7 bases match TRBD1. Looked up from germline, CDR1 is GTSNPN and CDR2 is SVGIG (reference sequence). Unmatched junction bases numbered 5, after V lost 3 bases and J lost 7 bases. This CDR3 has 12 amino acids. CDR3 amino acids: CAWSRGISGYTF. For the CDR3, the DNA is TGTGCCTGGAGCAGGGGGATTAGTGGCTACACCTTC.

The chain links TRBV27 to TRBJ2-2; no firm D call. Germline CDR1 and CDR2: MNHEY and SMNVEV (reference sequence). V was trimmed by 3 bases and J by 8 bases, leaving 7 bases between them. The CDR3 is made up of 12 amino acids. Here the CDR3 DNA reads TGTGCCAGCAGTTTTTTACGGGGGGAGCTGTTTTTT. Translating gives CASSFLRGELFF.

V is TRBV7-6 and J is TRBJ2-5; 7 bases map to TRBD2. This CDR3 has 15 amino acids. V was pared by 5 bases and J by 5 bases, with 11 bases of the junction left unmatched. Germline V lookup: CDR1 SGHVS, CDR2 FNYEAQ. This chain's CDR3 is CASSRSGARPETQYF. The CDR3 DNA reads TGTGCCAGCAGCAGAAGCGGGGCGCGCCCCGAGACCCAGTACTTC. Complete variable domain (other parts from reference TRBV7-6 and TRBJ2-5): GAGVSQSPRYKVTKRGQDVALRCDPISGHVSLYWYRQALGQGPEFLTYFNYEAQQDKSGLPNDRFSAERPEGSISTLTIQRTEQRDSAMYRCASSRSGARPETQYFGPGTRLLVL.

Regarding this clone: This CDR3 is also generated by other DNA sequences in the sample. CDR3 sequence reads: CASSQEWEIFGNTIYF. The CDR3 nucleotides read TGTGCCAGCAGCCAAGAATGGGAGATCTTCGGAAACACCATATATTTT. V usage is TRBV4-2 and J usage is TRBJ1-3; the D is unclear. The CDR3 is 16 amino acids. Germline V gene lookup returns CDR1 LGHNA and CDR2 YNFKEQ. Trimming cost V 0 bases and J 4 bases, with 13 bases left between them.

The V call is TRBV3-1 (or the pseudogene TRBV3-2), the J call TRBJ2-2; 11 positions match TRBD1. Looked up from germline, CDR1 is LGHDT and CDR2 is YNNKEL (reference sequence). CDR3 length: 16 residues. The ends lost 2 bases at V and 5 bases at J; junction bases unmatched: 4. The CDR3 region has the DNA TGTGCCAGCAGCCAAAGGGACAGGGGGGCAACCGGGGAGCTGTTTTTT. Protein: CASSQRDRGATGELFF.

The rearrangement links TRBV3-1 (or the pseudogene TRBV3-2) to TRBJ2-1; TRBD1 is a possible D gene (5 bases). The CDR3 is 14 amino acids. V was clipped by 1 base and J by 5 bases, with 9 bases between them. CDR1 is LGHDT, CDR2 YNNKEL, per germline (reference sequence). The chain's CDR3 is CASSQADIDNEQFF. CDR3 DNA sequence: TGTGCCAGCAGCCAAGCGGACATCGACAATGAGCAGTTCTTC.

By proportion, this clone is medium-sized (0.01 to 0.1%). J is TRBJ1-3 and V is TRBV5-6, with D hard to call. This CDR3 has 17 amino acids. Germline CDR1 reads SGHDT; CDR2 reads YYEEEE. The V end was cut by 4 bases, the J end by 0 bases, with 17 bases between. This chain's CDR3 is CASSNRGVPSSGNTIYF. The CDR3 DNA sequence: TGTGCCAGCAGCAACCGGGGAGTCCCTTCCTCTGGAAACACCATATATTTT.

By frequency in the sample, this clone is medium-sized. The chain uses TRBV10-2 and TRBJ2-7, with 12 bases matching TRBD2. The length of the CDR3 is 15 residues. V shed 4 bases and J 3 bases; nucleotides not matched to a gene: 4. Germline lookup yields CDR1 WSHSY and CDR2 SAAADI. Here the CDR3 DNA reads TGCGCCAGCAGTGCGACTAGCGGGGGACTCTACGAGCAGTACTTC. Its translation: CASSATSGGLYEQYF.

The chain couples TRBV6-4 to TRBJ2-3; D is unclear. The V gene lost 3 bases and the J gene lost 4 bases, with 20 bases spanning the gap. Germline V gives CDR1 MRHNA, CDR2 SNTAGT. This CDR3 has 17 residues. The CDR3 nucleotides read TGTGCCAGCAGTGAGAGTCCATCTACTTCTCGGGCAGATACGCAGTATTTT. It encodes CASSESPSTSRADTQYF.

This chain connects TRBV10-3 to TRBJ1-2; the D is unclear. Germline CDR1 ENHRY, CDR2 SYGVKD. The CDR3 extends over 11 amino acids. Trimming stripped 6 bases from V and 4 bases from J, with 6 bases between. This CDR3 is CAIRTAYGYTF. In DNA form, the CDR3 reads TGTGCCATCAGGACGGCCTATGGCTACACCTTC.

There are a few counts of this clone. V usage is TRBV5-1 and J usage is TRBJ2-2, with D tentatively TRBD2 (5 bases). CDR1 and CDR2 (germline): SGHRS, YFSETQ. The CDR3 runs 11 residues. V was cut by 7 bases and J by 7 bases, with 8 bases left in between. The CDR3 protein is CASGEIGELFF. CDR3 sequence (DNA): TGCGCCAGCGGGGAGATCGGGGAGCTGTTTTTT.

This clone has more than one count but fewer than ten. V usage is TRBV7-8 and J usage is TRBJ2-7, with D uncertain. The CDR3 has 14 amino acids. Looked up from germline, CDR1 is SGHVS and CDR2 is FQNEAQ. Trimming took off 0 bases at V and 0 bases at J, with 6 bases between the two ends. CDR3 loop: CASSLARFSYEQYF. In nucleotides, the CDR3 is TGTGCCAGCAGCTTAGCTCGGTTCTCCTACGAGCAGTACTTC.

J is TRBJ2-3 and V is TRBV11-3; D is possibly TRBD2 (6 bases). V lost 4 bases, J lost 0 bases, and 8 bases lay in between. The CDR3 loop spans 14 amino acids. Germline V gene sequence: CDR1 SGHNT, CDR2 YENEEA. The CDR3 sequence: CASSSTRSTDTQYF. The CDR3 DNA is TGTGCCAGCAGCTCGACTAGAAGCACAGATACGCAGTATTTT.

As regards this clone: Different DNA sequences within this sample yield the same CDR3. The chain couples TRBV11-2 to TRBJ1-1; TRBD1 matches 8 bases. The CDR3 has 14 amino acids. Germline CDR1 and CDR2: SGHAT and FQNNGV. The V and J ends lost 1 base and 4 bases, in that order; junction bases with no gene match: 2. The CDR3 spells CASSLAQGGTEAFF. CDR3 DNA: TGTGCCAGCAGCTTAGCACAGGGGGGCACTGAAGCTTTCTTT.

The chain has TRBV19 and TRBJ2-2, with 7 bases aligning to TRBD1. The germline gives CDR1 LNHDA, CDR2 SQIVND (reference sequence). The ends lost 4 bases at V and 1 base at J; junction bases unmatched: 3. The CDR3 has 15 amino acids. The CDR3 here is CASSKRQGNTGELFF. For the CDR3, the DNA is TGTGCCAGTAGTAAACGACAGGGGAACACCGGGGAGCTGTTTTTT.